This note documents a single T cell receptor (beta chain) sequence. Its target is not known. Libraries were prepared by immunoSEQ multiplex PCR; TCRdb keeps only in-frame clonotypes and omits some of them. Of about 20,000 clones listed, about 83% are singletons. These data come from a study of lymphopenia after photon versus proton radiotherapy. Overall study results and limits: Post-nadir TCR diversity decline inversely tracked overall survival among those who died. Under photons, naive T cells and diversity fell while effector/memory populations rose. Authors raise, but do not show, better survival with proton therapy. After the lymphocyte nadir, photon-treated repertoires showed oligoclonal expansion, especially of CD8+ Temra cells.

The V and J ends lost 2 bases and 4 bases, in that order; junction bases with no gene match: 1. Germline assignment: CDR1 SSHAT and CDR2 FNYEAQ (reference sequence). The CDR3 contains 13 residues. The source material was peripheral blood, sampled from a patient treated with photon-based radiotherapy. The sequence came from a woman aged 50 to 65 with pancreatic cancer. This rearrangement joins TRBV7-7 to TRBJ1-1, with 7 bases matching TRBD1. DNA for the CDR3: TGTGCCAGCAGCTTATCAGGGGGCACTGAAGCTTTCTTT. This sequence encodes CASSLSGGTEAFF.